This TCR beta chain was sequenced during a study of T-cell memory formation after mild COVID-19. Germline-derived CDR1 and CDR2 are SGDLS and YYNGEE. The CDR3 loop spans 15 amino acids. Trimming shortened V by 3 bases and J by 7 bases, and 17 bases separated the two germline ends. Whole-study results and caveats: CD4/CD8 balance characterized clones contracting day 15 to 85, and CD4+ skew characterized later expanders. Pre-infection memory showed some responding clones, and this suggested that cross-reactive memory joined.

From 5'RACE with constant-segment primers came TCR alpha and TCR beta cDNA libraries that carried sample barcodes and UMIs. Each CDR3 protein gets one entry after TCRdb re-called the 5' RACE reads with MiXCR. Altogether around 210,000 distinct CDR3 sequences are present, 9.5% to 10% being singletons, with the ten largest covering 3.5%. With regard to this clonotype: Its antigen is undetermined.

The clonotype was recovered from a man aged 18 to 29 who had mild COVID-19 (a few samples of this study predate the infection). Cell type and time point are not known. Sequencing used PBMCs or a T cell subset sorted from them (not recorded which). The chain couples TRBV9 to TRBJ1-3, with a possible D match to TRBD1 (5 bases). The CDR3 loop reads CASSGRWAGTNTIYF. In DNA, the CDR3 is TGTGCCAGCAGCGGTCGGTGGGCCGGGACTAACACCATATATTTT.